Below, 18 T cell receptor beta chains from the same sample are listed, as sequenced in a study of human T cells and chemical hapten exposure. Time point given: pre-sensitization, week 0. Treatment here: therapeutic diphenylcyclopropenone sensitization with weekly scalp DPC. TCRdb called the RACE reads again in MiXCR, with one record for every CDR3 protein. The data hold some 250,000 distinct CDR3 sequences, with almost 8% observed a single time. Here the sequenced sample was whole blood, taken in connection with sensitization to the hapten diphenylcyclopropenone (DPC). All receptors come from a man aged 18 to 30 with alopecia areata. Some clones in this sample may be carry-over from other donors' samples.

In this sample, this clonotype turned up many times. The CDR3 bases are TGCAGCGTCCCGGGACTAGCTGTGAACACCGGGGAGCTGTTTTTT. It translates to CSVPGLAVNTGELFF. The chain couples TRBV29-1 to TRBJ2-2, with 9 bases that match TRBD2. Germline CDR1 SQVTM, CDR2 ANQGSEA. The CDR3 totals 15 residues. With 6 bases clipped from V and 1 base from J, the junction kept 6 bases outside the gene matches.

The chain joins TRBV20-1 to TRBJ1-1; weak D call: TRBD1 (5 bases). The CDR3 runs 14 residues. CDR1 and CDR2 from the germline V gene are DFQATT and SNEGSKA (reference sequence). V was cut by 2 bases and J by 3 bases, with 13 bases left in between. CDR3 in DNA: TGCAGTGCTAGACGTGTAGGGGCGGACACTGAAGCTTTCTTT. Protein sequence: CSARRVGADTEAFF.

This clonotype occurred many times. The chain joins TRBV7-2 to TRBJ1-4; D remains unclear. From germline, CDR1 is SGHTA and CDR2 FQGNSA. The CDR3 runs 15 residues. With 2 bases removed from V and 7 bases from J, the gap between germline ends came to 14 bases. CDR3 in amino acids: CASSLSVPAAEKLFF. The CDR3 region has the DNA TGTGCCAGCAGCTTATCGGTCCCGGCAGCTGAAAAACTGTTTTTT.

In this sample, this clonotype turned up a few times. This rearrangement joins TRBV3-1 to TRBJ1-5, with D maybe TRBD1 (5 bases). CDR1 and CDR2 (germline): LGHDT, YNNKEL (reference sequence). This CDR3 has 13 amino acids. Trimming removed 1 base from V and 11 bases from J, with 12 bases in between. The chain's CDR3 is CASSQVEGKAQHF. The DNA of the CDR3 is TGTGCCAGCAGCCAAGTTGAGGGGAAGGCCCAGCATTTT.

Concerning this clonotype: At one of its ends the junction is not consistent with the germline gene, which may arise from a read error. V and J are TRBV5-6 and TRBJ2-1; 7 nucleotides agree with TRBD2. Germline CDR1 and CDR2: SGHDT and YYEEEE. CDR3 size: 15 residues. CDR3 loop: CASSQKRGLYHEQFF. DNA for the CDR3: TGTGCCAGCAGCCAAAAGCGGGGCCTCTACCATGAGCAGTTCTTC.

This clonotype appeared a few times. The gene calls are TRBV6-2 or TRBV6-3 and TRBJ2-5; D gene ambiguous. The length of the CDR3 is 11 residues. CDR1 and CDR2 (germline): MNHEY, SVGEGT. The V end was cut by 9 bases, the J end by 3 bases, with 8 bases between. The chain's CDR3 is CASGPEETQYF. As DNA, the CDR3 is TGTGCCAGTGGGCCTGAAGAGACCCAGTACTTC.

This clonotype was counted only a few times. The chain is built from TRBV12-3 or TRBV12-4 and TRBJ2-5, with a possible D match to TRBD1 (5 bases). The CDR3 runs to 13 residues. The V and J ends lost 8 bases and 2 bases respectively, with 12 bases between them. The CDR3 DNA is TGTGCCAGCCAGGGCAGCGTTCAAGAGACCCAGTACTTC. Translated, it gives CASQGSVQETQYF.

This clonotype was seen more than once but under ten times. The chain uses TRBV7-2 and TRBJ2-3; possible D gene TRBD1, 5 bases. V was clipped by 3 bases and J by 8 bases, with 18 bases between them. The V gene's germline CDR1 is SGHTA and CDR2 FQGNSA. CDR3 length equals 15 residues. CDR3: CASSLERQGKGTQYF. DNA for the CDR3: TGTGCCAGCAGCTTGGAACGGCAGGGAAAGGGTACGCAGTATTTT. Full variable domain (remainder filled in from reference TRBV7-2 and TRBJ2-3): GAGVSQSPSNKVTEKGKDVELRCDPISGHTALYWYRQSLGQGLEFLIYFQGNSAPDKSGLPSDRFSAERTGGSVSTLTIQRTQQEDSAVYLCASSLERQGKGTQYFGPGTRLTVL.

In this sample, this clonotype turned up a few times. The gene calls are TRBV20-1 and TRBJ1-5; 8 bases align to TRBD1. After removal of 5 bases from V and 0 bases from J, the junction contained 3 bases not matched to a gene. Germline V lookup: CDR1 DFQATT, CDR2 SNEGSKA (reference sequence). The CDR3 contains 14 residues. The CDR3 DNA sequence: TGCAGTGCTGGGACAGGATATAGCAATCAGCCCCAGCATTTT. This gives the protein CSAGTGYSNQPQHF.

This rearrangement joins TRBV10-3 to TRBJ1-1; 8 nucleotides agree with TRBD1. CDR3 length: 13 amino acids. Germline lookup yields CDR1 ENHRY and CDR2 SYGVKD. J lost 4 bases, V lost 3 bases, and 1 base had no gene match. CDR3: CAISDTGGTEAFF. The CDR3 DNA is TGTGCCATCAGTGACACAGGGGGCACTGAAGCTTTCTTT.

V is TRBV9 and J is TRBJ2-1; TRBD1 agrees at 9 bases. The CDR3 runs 15 residues. The V gene's germline CDR1 is SGDLS and CDR2 YYNGEE. Losses at the gene ends were 4 bases for V and 3 bases for J; bases not matched to a gene: 5. The CDR3 loop is CASSHETGGYNEQFF. In DNA form, the CDR3 reads TGTGCCAGCAGCCACGAGACAGGGGGCTACAATGAGCAGTTCTTC.

This clonotype occurred a few times. This rearrangement joins TRBV7-3 to TRBJ1-1; 9 bases are a match to TRBD1. The CDR3 totals 14 residues. Trimming cost V 8 bases and J 4 bases; bases outside gene matches: 8. Looked up from germline, CDR1 is SGHTA and CDR2 is FQGTGA. CDR3: CASSYRGRFTEAFF. DNA for the CDR3: TGTGCCAGCTCCTACAGGGGGCGATTCACTGAAGCTTTCTTT.

This clonotype was counted between two and nine times. The genes are TRBV5-4 and TRBJ1-4; 10 positions agree with TRBD1. With V trimmed by 1 base and J by 8 bases, 5 bases remained unmatched. CDR3 size: 15 residues. Germline-derived CDR1 and CDR2 are SGHNT and YYREEE (reference sequence). DNA of the CDR3: TGTGCCAGCAGCTTGCCGGGACAGGGGAAGGAAAAACTGTTTTTT. Its translation: CASSLPGQGKEKLFF.

The V gene is TRBV5-6, the J gene TRBJ1-1; the match to TRBD1 covers 11 bases. Germline values: CDR1 SGHDT, CDR2 YYEEEE. V shed 2 bases and J 2 bases; nucleotides not matched to a gene: 5. The CDR3 consists of 16 residues. CDR3 coding DNA: TGTGCCAGCAGCTTAGGGGACAGGGGGTACAACACTGAAGCTTTCTTT. Translation gives CASSLGDRGYNTEAFF.

This clonotype was counted at least ten times. The chain has TRBV7-9 and TRBJ1-6, with D unresolved. V shed 0 bases and J shed 8 bases, with 5 bases lying between them. The CDR3 runs 13 residues. Germline V gene sequence: CDR1 SEHNR, CDR2 FQNEAQ (reference sequence). CDR3 bases: TGTGCCAGCAGCTTAGCGGGCTATTCACCCCTCCACTTT. Translating gives CASSLAGYSPLHF.

CDR3 sequence: CASSAQGAEQFF. The CDR3 region has the DNA TGTGCCAGCAGCGCACAGGGTGCGGAGCAGTTCTTC. The V gene is TRBV5-4, the J gene TRBJ2-1, with D perhaps TRBD1 (6 bases). The length of the CDR3 is 12 residues. V lost 4 bases and J lost 10, with 12 bases in between. Germline V CDR1 and CDR2: SGHNT, YYREEE (reference sequence). The full variable domain, rest sourced from reference TRBV5-4 and TRBJ2-1, is ETGVTQSPTHLIKTRGQQVTLRCSSQSGHNTVSWYQQALGQGPQFIFQYYREEENGRGNFPPRFSGLQFPNYSSELNVNALELDDSALYLCASSAQGAEQFFGPGTRLTVL.

The J gene is TRBJ2-5, the V gene TRBV4-2; 10 bases match TRBD1. The CDR3 consists of 13 residues. V dropped 5 bases and J dropped 7; count of bases not matched to a gene: 4. Germline V gene sequence: CDR1 LGHNA, CDR2 YNFKEQ. CDR3 bases: TGTGCCAGCAGCGGGACAGGGGTGTTGACCCAGTACTTC. Translating gives CASSGTGVLTQYF.

This clonotype was seen more than once but under ten times. The gene calls are TRBV12-3 or TRBV12-4 and TRBJ2-7; D tentatively reads TRBD1 or TRBD2 (5 bases each). CDR3 length: 14 residues. Between the trimmed V and J ends, which lost 3 bases and 7 bases, there was a span of 16 bases. The CDR3 here is CASSFSQGTREQYF. The CDR3 region has the DNA TGTGCCAGCAGTTTTTCCCAGGGAACTAGGGAGCAGTACTTC.